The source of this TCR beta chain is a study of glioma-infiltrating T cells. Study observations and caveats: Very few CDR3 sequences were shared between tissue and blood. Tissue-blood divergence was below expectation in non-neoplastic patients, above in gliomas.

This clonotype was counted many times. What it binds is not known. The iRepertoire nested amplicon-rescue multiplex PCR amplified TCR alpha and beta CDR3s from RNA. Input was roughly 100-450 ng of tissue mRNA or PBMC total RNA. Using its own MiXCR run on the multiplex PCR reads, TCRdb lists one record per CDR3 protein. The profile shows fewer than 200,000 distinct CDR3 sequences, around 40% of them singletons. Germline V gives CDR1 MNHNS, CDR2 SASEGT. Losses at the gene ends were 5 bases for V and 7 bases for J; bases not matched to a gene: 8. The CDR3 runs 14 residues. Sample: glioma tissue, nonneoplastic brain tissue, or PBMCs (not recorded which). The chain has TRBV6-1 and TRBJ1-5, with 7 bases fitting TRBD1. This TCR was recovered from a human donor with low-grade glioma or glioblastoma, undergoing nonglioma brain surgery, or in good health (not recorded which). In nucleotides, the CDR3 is TGTGCCAGCAGTCACCGACAGGGACAACAGCCCCAGCATTTT. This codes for CASSHRQGQQPQHF.